The T cell receptor beta chain under discussion was sequenced for a study of shared clonotypes between healthy human individuals. The data were produced by immunoSEQ multiplex PCR, yet TCRdb's version contains in-frame clones alone and is incomplete. The data contain 1.6 million or so clones, roughly 95% of them singletons. A remark on this clone: Antigen: not known.

Findings of the study overall: Non-shared clonotypes displayed generation probabilities falling below those of clonotypes present in all four donors. Some naive CD4 clonotypes, around 5%, turned up in common across a handful of donors. Measured sharing among donors was expected to vary with sequencing depth.

Looked up from germline, CDR1 is PRHDT and CDR2 is FYEKMQ (reference sequence). V shed 4 bases and J shed 6 bases, with 15 bases lying between them. There are 15 residues in the CDR3. The rearrangement joins TRBV13 to TRBJ2-2, with D possibly TRBD2 on 5 matching bases. Sample: naive CD4+ T cells sorted from blood. Subset defined: CD45RA+ positively selected. The clonotype comes from a man aged 30-40 years in good health. Written as DNA, the CDR3 is TGTGCCAGCAGCTCTAGCCCGTCCGTACCCGGGGAGCTGTTTTTT. Its translation is CASSSSPSVPGELFF. The variable domain in full, completed from reference TRBV13 and TRBJ2-2, reads AAGVIQSPRHLIKEKRETATLKCYPIPRHDTVYWYQQGPGQDPQFLISFYEKMQSDKGSIPDRFSAQQFSDYHSELNMSSLELGDSALYFCASSSSPSVPGELFFGEGSRLTVL.